This T cell receptor beta chain was captured in a study of blood T cell repertoires in COVID-19. For the study at large: Acute and convalescent COVID-19 samples came from the United States, Italy and Spain. PBMCs, B-cell-depleted T cells, or T cells provided the cDNA or gDNA that made up the material.

Method: immunoSEQ multiplex PCR; TCRdb's copy keeps in-frame clones and lacks some. The sample consists of 180,000 or so clones, roughly 85% of them appearing once. Across under 25 US areas, participants ranged in age from roughly 18 to 95 years. Germline CDR1 reads SGDLS; CDR2 reads YYNGEE. The CDR3 spans 15 residues. Trimming at V came to 5 bases and at J to 4 bases, leaving 7 bases not matched to a gene. The sequence derives from a woman aged 50 to 60 who had recovered from COVID-19. This chain uses TRBV9 with TRBJ1-3; TRBD1 matches 9 bases. The specimen sequenced was PBMCs or T cells enriched from blood (not recorded which). The CDR3 bases are TGTGCCAGCAGTAAAAAGGACAGGGGAGGAAACACCATATATTTT. It specifies CASSKKDRGGNTIYF.